This T cell receptor beta chain was documented in a study of OX40 agonist ivuxolimab in advanced cancers. About the research overall: Of mixed ages from about 23 to 90 and averaging around 60 years, the group was almost 85% male.

Only in-frame clones appear in the TCRdb table, and some are missing; sequencing was by immunoSEQ multiplex PCR. The repertoire holds over 65,000 clones, around 91% seen once, with about 1.7% in the top ten. This CDR3 comprises 17 residues. With V trimmed by 7 bases and J by 2 bases, 12 bases remained unmatched. CDR1 LNHDA and CDR2 SQIVND come from the germline V gene (reference sequence). The J gene is TRBJ2-3, the V gene TRBV19; 10 positions match TRBD1. The specimen comprised CD4+ or CD8+ T cells sorted from blood, sampled in a trial of the OX40 agonist ivuxolimab. The receptor was derived from an adult with an advanced solid tumor such as melanoma, head and neck, liver or kidney cancer. CDR3 DNA: TGTGCCAGTAACTCGTCCCCCGGGACAGGGGTCACAGATACGCAGTATTTT. Its protein product is CASNSSPGTGVTDTQYF.